Listed below are T cell receptor beta chains from one sample, sequenced in a study of CD8+ T cells in alopecia areata. Using immunoSEQ multiplex PCR, the repertoire was profiled, and TCRdb retains in-frame clones only, with some absent. The data show some 240,000 clones, about 58% seen once. The sequencing used CD4+ T cells sorted from blood, collected at week 4, from a patient treated with tofacitinib. The receptors here all came from a human donor with alopecia areata. Each CDR3 is given with its conserved first and last residue. Each record gives: D gene, J gene, clone size, V gene, CDR3 protein, CDR3 DNA. D genes are given only for firm matches. Only part of the rows carry a size: once, few, many, or a class if the clone is expanded.

. TRBJ1-1 . TRBV9 CASSPRGGTNSEAFF TGTGCCAGCAGCCCCCGGGGGGGGACAAACTCTGAAGCTTTCTTT
. TRBJ2-5 . TRBV9 CASSVEDRRETQYF TGTGCCAGCAGCGTAGAAGACAGGAGAGAGACCCAGTACTTC
. TRBJ1-2 . TRBV29-1 CSVELGRGYTF TGCAGCGTTGAACTAGGACGCGGCTACACCTTC
TRBD1 TRBJ1-1 . TRBV2 CASSAQGVNTEAFF TGTGCCAGCAGTGCACAGGGGGTGAACACTGAAGCTTTCTTT
TRBD2 TRBJ2-5 . TRBV9 CASSMTPSGEETQYF TGTGCCAGCAGCATGACGCCCAGCGGGGAAGAGACCCAGTACTTC
TRBD1 TRBJ2-7 . TRBV7-6 CASSLGDSFREQYF TGTGCCAGCAGCTTAGGGGACAGCTTTCGAGAGCAGTACTTC
TRBD1 TRBJ2-7 . TRBV4-3 CASSQAGTGGYEQYF TGCGCCAGCAGCCAAGCAGGTACAGGGGGCTACGAGCAGTACTTC
TRBD2 TRBJ2-7 . TRBV7-2 CASSPSSGAGGPHEQYF TGTGCCAGCAGCCCTTCCTCAGGAGCGGGGGGGCCCCACGAGCAGTACTTC
TRBD1 TRBJ1-1 . TRBV30 CAWSTGQGGTEAFF TGTGCCTGGAGTACAGGACAGGGAGGCACTGAAGCTTTCTTT
. TRBJ1-6 . TRBV15 CATSRERTGVSSYNSPLHF TGTGCCACCAGCAGAGAGAGGACTGGGGTCAGCTCCTATAATTCACCCCTCCACTTT
. TRBJ1-5 . TRBV30 CAWSVAGSAQHF TGTGCCTGGAGTGTGGCGGGGTCAGCCCAGCATTTT
TRBD1 TRBJ2-7 . TRBV11-3 CASSSTSTGVPYF TGTGCCAGCAGCTCGACCTCTACAGGGGTCCCGTACTTC
. TRBJ2-7 . TRBV29-1 CSVETGYEQYF TGCAGCGTCGAGACAGGCTACGAGCAGTACTTC
. TRBJ2-2 few TRBV29-1 CSVDKGIGELFF TGCAGCGTTGACAAAGGCATCGGGGAGCTGTTTTTT
. TRBJ1-1 . TRBV2 CASRDDRNTEAFF TGTGCCAGCAGGGACGACAGAAACACTGAAGCTTTCTTT
. TRBJ2-7 . TRBV2 CASTRTPYEQYF TGTGCCAGCACTCGGACACCCTACGAGCAGTACTTC
. TRBJ1-2 . TRBV30 CAWTAGPNYGYTF TGTGCCTGGACCGCAGGGCCTAACTATGGCTACACCTTC
TRBD1 TRBJ2-5 once TRBV5-1 CASSLRDREETQYF TGCGCCAGCAGCTTGCGGGACAGGGAAGAGACCCAGTACTTC
TRBD2 TRBJ2-5 . TRBV6-5 CASSYGTSGEETQYF TGTGCCAGCAGTTACGGGACTAGCGGCGAAGAGACCCAGTACTTC
. TRBJ2-1 . TRBV14 CASSQVKGTVEQFF TGTGCCAGCAGCCAAGTTAAGGGCACGGTCGAGCAGTTCTTC
TRBD2 TRBJ2-3 few TRBV4-3 CASSQELLAGIDTQYF TGCGCCAGCAGCCAAGAATTACTAGCGGGAATAGATACGCAGTATTTT
TRBD1 TRBJ2-5 . TRBV5-6 CASSNEQGARSETQYF TGTGCCAGCAGCAATGAGCAGGGGGCGCGCTCTGAGACCCAGTACTTC
. TRBJ1-2 . TRBV15 CATSREGGRGEDGYTF TGTGCCACCAGCAGAGAGGGAGGTAGAGGAGAGGATGGCTACACCTTC
. TRBJ1-1 few TRBV7-2 CASSLVGGGSEAFF TGTGCCAGCAGCTTAGTGGGAGGGGGATCAGAAGCTTTCTTT
. TRBJ1-5 . TRBV30 CAWSRGSNQPQHF TGTGCCTGGAGTAGAGGTAGCAATCAGCCCCAGCATTTT
. TRBJ1-1 . TRBV29-1 CSVSLGVRTEAFF TGCAGCGTTTCTTTGGGGGTGCGGACTGAAGCTTTCTTT
. TRBJ2-1 . TRBV29-1 CSIVLGSYNEQFF TGCAGCATCGTTTTGGGTTCCTACAATGAGCAGTTCTTC
. TRBJ1-5 . TRBV4-3 CASSQVTNQPQHF TGCGCCAGCAGCCAAGTAACCAATCAGCCCCAGCATTTT
TRBD1 TRBJ1-2 once TRBV4-1 CASSQVTGGGGYTF TGCGCCAGCAGCCAAGTTACAGGGGGAGGAGGCTACACCTTC
. TRBJ1-2 . TRBV29-1 CSANLRRGRVGYTF TGCAGCGCCAACCTAAGGCGGGGCCGGGTTGGCTACACCTTC
. TRBJ2-3 few TRBV4-3 CASSQVPPYTQYF TGCGCCAGCAGCCAAGTCCCACCGTACACGCAGTATTTT
. TRBJ2-7 few TRBV29-1 CSVEGPQGPYGEQYF TGCAGCGTTGAAGGCCCACAGGGTCCCTACGGAGAGCAGTACTTC
. TRBJ2-3 . TRBV29-1 CSVEGAGTATSTDTQYF TGCAGCGTTGAAGGCGCCGGGACGGCCACTAGCACAGATACGCAGTATTTT
TRBD1 TRBJ2-5 . TRBV5-6 CASSMTGGETQYF TGTGCCAGCAGCATGACAGGGGGAGAGACCCAGTACTTC
. TRBJ1-2 . TRBV29-1 CSVADPSGYGYTF TGCAGCGTAGCCGACCCCTCGGGCTATGGCTACACCTTC
. TRBJ2-5 . TRBV5-1 CASRLGGGETQYF TGCGCCAGCAGACTTGGAGGGGGTGAGACCCAGTACTTC
. TRBJ2-5 few TRBV5-1 CASSRNQGPQETQYF TGCGCCAGCAGCCGGAACCAGGGCCCTCAAGAGACCCAGTACTTC
. TRBJ2-4 few TRBV5-6 CASSWGRRDIKNIQYF TGTGCCAGCAGCTGGGGACGCCGGGACATTAAAAACATTCAGTACTTC
. TRBJ1-6 . TRBV19 CASRVLQLGANSPLHF TGTGCCAGTAGAGTATTACAGTTAGGAGCGAATTCACCCCTCCACTTT
. TRBJ2-2 . TRBV2 CADRLGENTGELFF TGTGCCGACCGATTAGGGGAGAACACCGGGGAGCTGTTTTTT
. TRBJ1-1 . TRBV7-9 CASSPEMDRTEAFF TGTGCCAGCAGCCCCGAAATGGACCGGACTGAAGCTTTCTTT
TRBD1 TRBJ2-7 . TRBV9 CASSVDNRGTYEQYF TGTGCCAGCAGCGTAGACAACAGGGGAACCTACGAGCAGTACTTC
TRBD1 TRBJ2-3 . TRBV11-2 CASTPGGQGATQYF TGTGCCAGCACCCCGGGGGGACAGGGGGCGACGCAGTATTTT
TRBD1 TRBJ1-1 . TRBV25-1 CASSEVGGNAEAFF TGTGCCAGCAGTGAGGTAGGGGGCAACGCTGAAGCTTTCTTT
. TRBJ2-3 . TRBV29-1 CSVDSFDTQYF TGCAGCGTTGATTCATTTGATACGCAGTATTTT